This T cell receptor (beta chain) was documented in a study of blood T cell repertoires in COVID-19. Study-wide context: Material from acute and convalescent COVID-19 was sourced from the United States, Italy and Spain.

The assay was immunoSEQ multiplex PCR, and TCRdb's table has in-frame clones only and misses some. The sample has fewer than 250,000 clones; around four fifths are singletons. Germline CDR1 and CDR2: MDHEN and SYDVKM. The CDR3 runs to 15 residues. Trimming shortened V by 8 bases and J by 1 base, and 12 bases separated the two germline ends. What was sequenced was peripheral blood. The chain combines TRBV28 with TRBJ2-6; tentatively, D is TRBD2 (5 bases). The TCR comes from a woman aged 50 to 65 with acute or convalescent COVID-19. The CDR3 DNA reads TGTGCCAGCCGGGGTACTGGTTCTGGGGCCAACGTCCTGACTTTC. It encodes CASRGTGSGANVLTF.